This is a list of T cell receptor beta chains from one sample in a study of blood T cell repertoires in COVID-19. The data were produced by immunoSEQ multiplex PCR, yet TCRdb's version contains in-frame clones alone and is incomplete. The sample records under 500,000 clones, 80% to 90% being singletons. The sequenced material came from PBMCs or T cells enriched from blood (not recorded which). These receptors all come from a man aged 30-40 years who had recovered from COVID-19. Each CDR3 is given with its conserved first and last residue. D genes are given only for firm matches. Not every row has a clone size; where given, it reads once, few, many or a size class.

cdr3_nt cdr3_aa d_call clone_size j_call v_call
TGTGCCAGCAGTTCCCCGGCGGGAGTCCACGAGCAGTACTTC CASSSPAGVHEQYF TRBD2 - TRBJ2-7 TRBV28
TGTGCCAGCAGTAGACAGACAAAACATAGGGTGGTCGGCAATGAGCAGTTCTTC CASSRQTKHRVVGNEQFF - - TRBJ2-1 TRBV28
TGTGCCAGCAGTGAATCCGGGACTAGCGAAAGGGAGCAGTACTTC CASSESGTSEREQYF TRBD2 once TRBJ2-7 TRBV28
TGTGCCAGCAGCCCCGTTGGGGGCGCCGGCACCGGGGAGCTGTTTTTT CASSPVGGAGTGELFF - - TRBJ2-2 TRBV11-3
TGTGCCAGCAGTTTAAGTCCAGGGGGAAGTGGCTACACCTTC CASSLSPGGSGYTF TRBD1 - TRBJ1-2 TRBV28
TGTGCCAGCTCACCGAAGGAGGCCGGGGAGCTGTTTTTT CASSPKEAGELFF - - TRBJ2-2 TRBV18
TGTGCCAGCAGCTTAGTGGTAGCGGGAGTTAAAACCGGGGAGCTGTTTTTT CASSLVVAGVKTGELFF TRBD2 - TRBJ2-2 TRBV7-6
TGTGCCAGCAGTTTAGGGACTACTCCCTACGAGCAGTACTTC CASSLGTTPYEQYF TRBD2 - TRBJ2-7 TRBV28
TGTGCCAGCAGCGAGACTAGCGGGACGTCCTACGAGCAGTACTTC CASSETSGTSYEQYF TRBD2 - TRBJ2-7 TRBV2
TGTGCCAGCAGTCCCTCGGGATGGATTAACTATGGCTACACCTTC CASSPSGWINYGYTF - - TRBJ1-2 TRBV28
TGTGCCAGCAGCTACCAGAATAATTCACCCCTCCACTTT CASSYQNNSPLHF - - TRBJ1-6 TRBV7-9
TGTGCTAGCAGCTTAGAAGACAGGTACCAAGAGACCCAGTACTTC CASSLEDRYQETQYF - once TRBJ2-5 TRBV7-7
TGTGCCAGCAGCTCTACACTAGCCCCGGACTACAATGAGCAGTTCTTC CASSSTLAPDYNEQFF - - TRBJ2-1 TRBV5-4
TGTGCCAGCAGTAGGACACCAAACACTGAAGCTTTCTTT CASSRTPNTEAFF - - TRBJ1-1 TRBV25-1
TGTGCCAGCAGGTCCCCGTTACAGGGTCCAGGCAATGAGCAGTTCTTC CASRSPLQGPGNEQFF - - TRBJ2-1 TRBV28
TGTGCTAGTGGTTCCGGACTGGAAAGGGATACGCAGTATTTT CASGSGLERDTQYF - - TRBJ2-3 TRBV12-5
TGCGCCAGCAGCCAAGTAGCGGGAGGATGGAACAATGAGCAGTTCTTC CASSQVAGGWNNEQFF TRBD2 - TRBJ2-1 TRBV4-1
TGTGCCAGCAGCCCCGCGGGGGGGTGGGATGAAAAACTGTTTTTT CASSPAGGWDEKLFF - - TRBJ1-4 TRBV28
TGTGCCAGCAGCGGAAACTGGGAGACGCCGGGCGAGCAGTACTTC CASSGNWETPGEQYF - - TRBJ2-7 TRBV9
TGTGCCAGCGAAAAAAAGAGGCGTGGCACTGAAGCTTTCTTT CASEKKRRGTEAFF - - TRBJ1-1 TRBV19
TGTGCCAGCAGTTTTATTACGTCAGCCGGGAATTCACCCCTCCACTTT CASSFITSAGNSPLHF - - TRBJ1-6 TRBV28
TGCGCCAGCAGCATACAGGGGTTGAACACTGAAGCTTTCTTT CASSIQGLNTEAFF TRBD1 few TRBJ1-1 TRBV5-1
TGTGCCAGCAGCCCATGGGACAGCTCTGGAAACACCATATATTTT CASSPWDSSGNTIYF TRBD1 - TRBJ1-3 TRBV7-9
TGTGCCAGCAGTCAGGGTTGGGGCACTGAAGCTTTCTTT CASSQGWGTEAFF - once TRBJ1-1 TRBV6-4
TGTGCCAGCAGGTCAAGGGCACTGGGACAGGATAATTCACCCCTCCACTTT CASRSRALGQDNSPLHF TRBD1 - TRBJ1-6 TRBV27
TGTGCCAGCAGCGCCCGAGCGGGAGCGCTGGGGGATGAGCAGTTCTTC CASSARAGALGDEQFF TRBD2 - TRBJ2-1 TRBV9
TGTGCCAGCAGCTTAGGCGCTCAGGGGTTGGGTAATGAAAAACTGTTTTTT CASSLGAQGLGNEKLFF - few TRBJ1-4 TRBV11-2